This T cell receptor (beta chain) was documented in a study of PD-L1 blockade in urothelial cancer. Study in general: The study recovered a median of roughly 150,000 T cells per blood sample.

As for this clone: The antigen remains undetermined.

J lost 3 bases, V lost 11 bases, and 1 base had no gene match. The CDR3 covers 11 residues. Germline-derived CDR1 and CDR2 are LNHDA and SQIVND (reference sequence). Only in-frame clones appear in the TCRdb table, and some are missing; sequencing was by immunoSEQ multiplex PCR. Of about 35,000 clones listed, more than 75% are singletons. Study results and caveats: A below-median TCR clonality in blood before treatment predicted better survival.

Time point reported: peripheral blood 6 weeks after treatment start. Sample contribution per patient ranged from 1 to 8, covering pretreatment and on-treatment. The specimen comprised PBMCs, sampled around atezolizumab (anti-PD-L1) treatment. The chain is built from TRBV19 and TRBJ1-3, with 7 bases fitting TRBD1. This receptor was taken from a man aged 35 to 55 with urothelial cancer. CDR3 amino acids: CAGTVGNTIYF. In nucleotides, the CDR3 is TGTGCCGGGACAGTTGGAAACACCATATATTTT.